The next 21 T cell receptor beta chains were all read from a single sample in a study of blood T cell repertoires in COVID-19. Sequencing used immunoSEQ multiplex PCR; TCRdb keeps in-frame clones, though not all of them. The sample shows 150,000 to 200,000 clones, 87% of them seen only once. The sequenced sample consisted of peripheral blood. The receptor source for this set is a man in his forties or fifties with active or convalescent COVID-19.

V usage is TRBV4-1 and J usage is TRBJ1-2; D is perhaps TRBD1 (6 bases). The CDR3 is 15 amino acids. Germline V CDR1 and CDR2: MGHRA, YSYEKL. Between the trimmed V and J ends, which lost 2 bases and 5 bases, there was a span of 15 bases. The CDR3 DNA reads TGCGCCAGCAGCCAAAGTCAGGGGCCCCGTTATGGCTACACCTTC. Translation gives CASSQSQGPRYGYTF.

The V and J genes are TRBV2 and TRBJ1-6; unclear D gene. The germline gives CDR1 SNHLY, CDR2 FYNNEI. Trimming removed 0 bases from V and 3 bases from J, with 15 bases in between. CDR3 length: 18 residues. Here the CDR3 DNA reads TGTGCCAGCAGTGAAGCGCGGGGATACAGCGTCTATAATTCACCCCTCCACTTT. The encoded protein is CASSEARGYSVYNSPLHF. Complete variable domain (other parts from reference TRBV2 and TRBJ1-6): EPEVTQTPSHQVTQMGQEVILRCVPISNHLYFYWYRQILGQKVEFLVSFYNNEISEKSEIFDDQFSVERPDGSNFTLKIRSTKLEDSAMYFCASSEARGYSVYNSPLHFGNGTRLTVT.

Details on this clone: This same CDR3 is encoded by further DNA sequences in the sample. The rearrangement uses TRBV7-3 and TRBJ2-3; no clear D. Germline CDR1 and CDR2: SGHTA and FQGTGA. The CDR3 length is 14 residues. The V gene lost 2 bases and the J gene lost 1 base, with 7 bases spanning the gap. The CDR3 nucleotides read TGTGCCAGCAGCTTAGCTGGAGGCACAGATACGCAGTATTTT. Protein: CASSLAGGTDTQYF.

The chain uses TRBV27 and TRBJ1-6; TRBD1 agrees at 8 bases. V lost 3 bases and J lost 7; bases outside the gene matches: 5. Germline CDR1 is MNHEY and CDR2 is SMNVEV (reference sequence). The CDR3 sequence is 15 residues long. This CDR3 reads CASSLTQGGNSPLHF. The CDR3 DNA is TGTGCCAGCAGTTTGACACAGGGGGGCAATTCACCCCTCCACTTT.

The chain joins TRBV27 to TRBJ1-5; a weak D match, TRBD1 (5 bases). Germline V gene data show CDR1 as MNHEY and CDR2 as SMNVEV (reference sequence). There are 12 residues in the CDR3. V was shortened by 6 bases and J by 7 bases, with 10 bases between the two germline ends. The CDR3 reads CASSFPGQPQHF. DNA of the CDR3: TGTGCCAGCAGCTTCCCAGGGCAGCCCCAGCATTTT.

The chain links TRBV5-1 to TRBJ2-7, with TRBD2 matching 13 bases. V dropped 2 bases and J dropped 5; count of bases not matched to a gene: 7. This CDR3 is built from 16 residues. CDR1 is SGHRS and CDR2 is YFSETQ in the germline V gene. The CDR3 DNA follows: TGCGCCAGCAGCTTAACCGGGACTAGCGGGGCCCACGAGCAGTACTTC. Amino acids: CASSLTGTSGAHEQYF.

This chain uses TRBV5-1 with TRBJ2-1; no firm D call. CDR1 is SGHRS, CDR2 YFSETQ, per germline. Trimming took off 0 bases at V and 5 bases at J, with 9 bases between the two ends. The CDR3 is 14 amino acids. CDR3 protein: CASSLDGTDNEQFF. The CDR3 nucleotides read TGCGCCAGCAGCTTGGATGGTACGGACAATGAGCAGTTCTTC.

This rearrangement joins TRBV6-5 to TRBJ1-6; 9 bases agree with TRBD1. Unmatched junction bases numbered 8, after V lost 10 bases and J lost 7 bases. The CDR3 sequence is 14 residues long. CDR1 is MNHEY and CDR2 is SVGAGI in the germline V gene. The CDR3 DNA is TGTGCCACCGGTAGGGACAGGGCAAATTCACCCCTCCACTTT. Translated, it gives CATGRDRANSPLHF.

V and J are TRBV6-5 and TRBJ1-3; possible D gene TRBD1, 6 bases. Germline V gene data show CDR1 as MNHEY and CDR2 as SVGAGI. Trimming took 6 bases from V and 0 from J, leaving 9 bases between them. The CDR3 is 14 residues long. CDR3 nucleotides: TGTGCCAGCAGACGGGACATCTCTGGAAACACCATATATTTT. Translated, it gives CASRRDISGNTIYF.

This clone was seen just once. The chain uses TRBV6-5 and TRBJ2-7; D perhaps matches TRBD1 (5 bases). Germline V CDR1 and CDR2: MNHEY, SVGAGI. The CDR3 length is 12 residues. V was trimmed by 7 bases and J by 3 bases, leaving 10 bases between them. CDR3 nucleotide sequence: TGTGCCAGCAACCCCAGGGACTACGAGCAGTACTTC. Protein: CASNPRDYEQYF.

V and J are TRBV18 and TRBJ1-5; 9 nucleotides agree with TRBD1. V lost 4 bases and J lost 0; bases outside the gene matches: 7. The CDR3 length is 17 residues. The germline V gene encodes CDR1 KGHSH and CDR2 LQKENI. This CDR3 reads CASSRTGAGNSNQPQHF. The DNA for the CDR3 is TGTGCCAGCTCACGGACAGGGGCAGGAAATAGCAATCAGCCCCAGCATTTT. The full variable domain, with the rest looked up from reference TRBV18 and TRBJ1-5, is NAGVMQNPRHLVRRRGQEARLRCSPMKGHSHVYWYRQLPEEGLKFMVYLQKENIIDESGMPKERFSAEFPKEGPSILRIQQVVRGDSAAYFCASSRTGAGNSNQPQHFGDGTRLSIL.

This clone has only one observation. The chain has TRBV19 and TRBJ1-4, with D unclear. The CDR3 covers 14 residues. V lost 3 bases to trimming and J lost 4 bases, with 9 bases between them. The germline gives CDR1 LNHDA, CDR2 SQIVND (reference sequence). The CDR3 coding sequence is TGTGCCAGTAGTATCCGGGAAAGTAATGAAAAACTGTTTTTT. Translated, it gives CASSIRESNEKLFF. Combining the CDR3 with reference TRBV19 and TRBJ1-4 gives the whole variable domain DGGITQSPKYLFRKEGQNVTLSCEQNLNHDAMYWYRQDPGQGLRLIYYSQIVNDFQKGDIAEGYSVSREKKESFPLTVTSAQKNPTAFYLCASSIRESNEKLFFGSGTQLSVL.

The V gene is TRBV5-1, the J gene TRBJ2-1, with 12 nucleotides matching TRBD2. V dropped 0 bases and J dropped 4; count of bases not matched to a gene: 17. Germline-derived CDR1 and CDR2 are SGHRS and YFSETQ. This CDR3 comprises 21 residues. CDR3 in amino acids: CASSLELAGGNLESPYNEQFF. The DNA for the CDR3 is TGCGCCAGCAGCTTGGAACTAGCGGGGGGCAACCTGGAGTCCCCTTACAATGAGCAGTTCTTC.

The CDR3 spells CASSSQGLTSPLHF. The DNA of the CDR3 is TGTGCCAGCAGTTCACAGGGGTTGACTTCACCCCTCCACTTT. The chain combines TRBV25-1 with TRBJ1-6, with 7 bases lining up with TRBD1. V lost 5 bases, J lost 9 bases, and 7 bases stayed unmatched. Germline assignment: CDR1 MGHDK and CDR2 SYGVNS. The CDR3 spans 14 residues.

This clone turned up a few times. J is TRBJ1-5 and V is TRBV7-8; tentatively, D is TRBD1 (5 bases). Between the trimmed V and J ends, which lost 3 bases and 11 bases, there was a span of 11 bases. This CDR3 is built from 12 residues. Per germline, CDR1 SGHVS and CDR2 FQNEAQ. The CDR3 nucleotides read TGTGCCAGCAGCTTTCCTGCAGGGACCCAGCATTTT. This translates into CASSFPAGTQHF.

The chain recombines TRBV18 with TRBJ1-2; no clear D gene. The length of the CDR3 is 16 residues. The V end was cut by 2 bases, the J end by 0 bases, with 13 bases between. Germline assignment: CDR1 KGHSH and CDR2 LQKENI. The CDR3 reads CASSPILRSANYGYTF. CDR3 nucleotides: TGTGCCAGCTCACCAATTCTGCGTTCGGCTAACTATGGCTACACCTTC.

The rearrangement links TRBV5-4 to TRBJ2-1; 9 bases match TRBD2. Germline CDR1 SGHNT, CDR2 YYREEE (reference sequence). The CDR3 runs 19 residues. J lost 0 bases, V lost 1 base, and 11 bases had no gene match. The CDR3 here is CASSLLSGGSISSYNEQFF. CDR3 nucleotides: TGTGCCAGCAGCTTGTTAAGCGGGGGGTCTATAAGCTCCTACAATGAGCAGTTCTTC.

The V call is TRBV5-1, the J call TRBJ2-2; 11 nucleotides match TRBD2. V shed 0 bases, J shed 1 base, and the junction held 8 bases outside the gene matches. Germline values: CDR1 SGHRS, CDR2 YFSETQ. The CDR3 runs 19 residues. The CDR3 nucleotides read TGCGCCAGCAGCTTGGTGCTTAGCGGGGGGGCGGAGAACACCGGGGAGCTGTTTTTT. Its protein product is CASSLVLSGGAENTGELFF.

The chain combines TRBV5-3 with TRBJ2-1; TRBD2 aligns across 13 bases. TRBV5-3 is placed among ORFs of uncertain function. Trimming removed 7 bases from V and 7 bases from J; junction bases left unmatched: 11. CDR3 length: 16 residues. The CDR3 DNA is TGTGCCAGAGACCTTCCAGGGACTAGCGGGGAAAATGAGCAGTTCTTC. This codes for CARDLPGTSGENEQFF.

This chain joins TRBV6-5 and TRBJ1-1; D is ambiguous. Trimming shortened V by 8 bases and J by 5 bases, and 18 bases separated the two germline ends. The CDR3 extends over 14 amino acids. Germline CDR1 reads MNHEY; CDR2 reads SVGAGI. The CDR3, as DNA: TGTGCCAGCCGTCCCCCTGGCGGGGTGACTGAAGCTTTCTTT. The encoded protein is CASRPPGGVTEAFF.

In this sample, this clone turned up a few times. Here the CDR3 reads CASSRGHLNSTEAFF. The CDR3 region has the DNA TGTGCCAGCAGCCGAGGACATTTGAATAGCACTGAAGCTTTCTTT. V gene TRBV7-9 combines with J gene TRBJ1-1; TRBD1 might be the D (5 bases). Trimming cost V 5 bases and J 4 bases, with 17 bases left between them. The CDR3 runs to 15 residues. The germline gives CDR1 SEHNR, CDR2 FQNEAQ (reference sequence).